The 2 T cell receptor beta chains reported below all come from one sample, sequenced in a study of blood T cell repertoires in COVID-19. Clones were read by immunoSEQ multiplex PCR, and TCRdb kept only the in-frame ones, dropping some. Counted here are some 88,000 clones, about 86% occurring once; the ten biggest clones make up roughly 7.2%. The material sequenced was peripheral blood. The receptors originated from a man aged 55 to 70 with acute or convalescent COVID-19.

The genes are TRBV21-1 and TRBJ2-3; the table's D call TRBD1 went unverified against the DNA. TRBV21-1 is listed as a pseudogene. The CDR3 is 16 amino acids. CDR3 in amino acids: CASSRAGGSTADTQYF. The CDR3 bases are TGTGCCAGCAGCAGGGCAGGGGGAAGCACAGCAGATACGCAGTATTTT.

The chain employs TRBV6-5 and TRBJ2-2; no clear D gene. CDR1 MNHEY and CDR2 SVGAGI come from the germline V gene. The CDR3 consists of 14 residues. With 6 bases removed from V and 0 bases from J, the gap between germline ends came to 8 bases. The CDR3 region has the DNA TGTGCCAGCAGGCTAGTTCCGAACACCGGGGAGCTGTTTTTT. Its protein is CASRLVPNTGELFF.